Each of the 17 T cell receptor beta chains below was sequenced from the same sample in a study of identical twins. TCRdb reprocessed the 5' RACE reads with MiXCR, giving one entry per CDR3 protein. The sample lists about 480,000 distinct CDR3 sequences; 13% to 15% were seen once. A further study also used this sample, focusing on yellow fever vaccine responses in identical twins.

Sequenced input: CD4+ T cells sorted from blood. These receptors all come from a woman younger than 35 in good health.

The chain uses TRBV6-1 and TRBJ2-6, with a tentative D call TRBD2 (5 bases). In germline, CDR1 is MNHNS, CDR2 SASEGT. Trimming pared 8 bases from V and 0 bases from J, leaving 11 bases between. The CDR3 length is 15 residues. The CDR3 region has the DNA TGTGCCAGCGGACTCAGCAGCTCTGGGGCCAACGTCCTGACTTTC. Protein sequence: CASGLSSSGANVLTF.

This sequence joins TRBV29-1 and TRBJ2-2; no reliable D call. Germline CDR1 reads SQVTM; CDR2 reads ANQGSEA. The CDR3 consists of 13 residues. V was trimmed by 4 bases and J by 0 bases, leaving 6 bases between them. CDR3 residues: CSVVNTNTGELFF. The CDR3 DNA sequence: TGCAGCGTTGTAAACACGAACACCGGGGAGCTGTTTTTT.

This clonotype was observed a few times. V and J are TRBV12-3 or TRBV12-4 and TRBJ2-2; tentative D call: TRBD2 (6 bases). The CDR3 extends over 16 amino acids. Trimming cost V 3 bases and J 5 bases, with 16 bases left between them. The DNA for the CDR3 is TGTGCCAGCAGTTTTGGACCGGGACTCGGAACCGGGGAGCTGTTTTTT. It translates to CASSFGPGLGTGELFF.

This clonotype was recorded a few times. The chain has TRBV28 and TRBJ1-5, with D hard to call. CDR1 and CDR2 from the germline V gene are MDHEN and SYDVKM. V lost 3 bases to trimming and J lost 0 bases, with 9 bases between them. The CDR3 is made up of 15 amino acids. In nucleotides, the CDR3 is TGTGCCAGCAGTTTCCCCCGCTCTAGCAATCAGCCCCAGCATTTT. Encoded protein: CASSFPRSSNQPQHF.

The V gene is TRBV11-2, the J gene TRBJ2-3, with unresolved D. V was pared by 1 base and J by 0 bases, with 8 bases between. CDR1 and CDR2 from the germline V gene are SGHAT and FQNNGV. CDR3 size: 15 residues. In DNA form, the CDR3 reads TGTGCCAGCAGCTTAGGGCTTACTAGCACAGATACGCAGTATTTT. It specifies CASSLGLTSTDTQYF.

The chain links TRBV2 to TRBJ2-5; TRBD2 might be the D (6 bases). CDR3 length: 16 amino acids. Looked up from germline, CDR1 is SNHLY and CDR2 is FYNNEI. The germline V and J ends were trimmed by 1 base and 2 bases, with 14 bases remaining between them. The DNA of the CDR3 is TGTGCCAGCAGTGAAGTGATGGCGGCGGGGCAAGAGACCCAGTACTTC. This codes for CASSEVMAAGQETQYF. The full variable domain, in which reference TRBV2 and TRBJ2-5 provide the parts outside the CDR3, is EPEVTQTPSHQVTQMGQEVILRCVPISNHLYFYWYRQILGQKVEFLVSFYNNEISEKSEIFDDQFSVERPDGSNFTLKIRSTKLEDSAMYFCASSEVMAAGQETQYFGPGTRLLVL.

Turning to this clonotype: The junction differs from germline at one of its ends, possibly a read error. The chain has TRBV7-7 and TRBJ2-1, with 11 positions matching TRBD2. The CDR3 loop spans 17 amino acids. Germline assignment: CDR1 SSHAT and CDR2 FNYEAQ (reference sequence). In nucleotides, the CDR3 is TGTGCTAGCAGCCCGAGAGCGATAGCGGGGGGGCCGGATGAGCAGTTCTTC. Encoded protein: CASSPRAIAGGPDEQFF.

This clonotype was counted only a few times. CDR3 nucleotide sequence: TGTGCCATCAGTGAGGGGCAGGGCTACGAGCAGTACTTC. Its translation is CAISEGQGYEQYF. The V call is TRBV10-3, the J call TRBJ2-7; TRBD1 might be the D (5 bases). The CDR3 has 13 residues. The germline V gene encodes CDR1 ENHRY and CDR2 SYGVKD. The germline V and J ends were trimmed by 2 bases and 3 bases, with 8 bases remaining between them.

This chain uses TRBV28 with TRBJ2-5; 9 positions match TRBD2. CDR1 is MDHEN, CDR2 SYDVKM, per germline. CDR3 length: 13 amino acids. The CDR3 reads CAAAGGLQETQYF. CDR3 sequence (DNA): TGTGCAGCGGCGGGAGGGCTGCAAGAGACCCAGTACTTC.

The V call is TRBV18, the J call TRBJ2-7; 13 nucleotides line up with TRBD2. CDR3 size: 16 residues. Germline V lookup: CDR1 KGHSH, CDR2 LQKENI. Losses at the gene ends were 3 bases for V and 0 bases for J; bases not matched to a gene: 2. CDR3 protein: CASSPGLAGVSYEQYF. The CDR3 nucleotides are TGTGCCAGCTCACCCGGACTAGCGGGGGTCTCCTACGAGCAGTACTTC.

This clonotype has a handful of counts. The V gene is TRBV5-1, the J gene TRBJ2-1; TRBD2 matches at 10 bases. V was clipped by 7 bases and J by 7 bases; unmatched bases: 14. The germline gives CDR1 SGHRS, CDR2 YFSETQ. The CDR3 spans 16 residues. The CDR3 coding sequence is TGCGCCAGCGCTTTATCTCCTAGCGGGAGTCAAAATGAGCAGTTCTTC. It is translated as CASALSPSGSQNEQFF.

This chain connects TRBV5-1 to TRBJ1-2, with D possibly TRBD1 on 5 matching bases. The CDR3 has 14 amino acids. V lost 0 bases and J 4 bases, leaving 10 bases between the germline ends. Per the germline V gene, CDR1 is SGHRS and CDR2 is YFSETQ. DNA for the CDR3: TGCGCCAGCAGCTTGGTGGGGGAGCCCTATGGCTACACCTTC. It specifies CASSLVGEPYGYTF.

This sequence joins TRBV24-1 and TRBJ2-1, with TRBD1 matching over 9 bases. V shed 6 bases and J 2 bases; nucleotides not matched to a gene: 7. Germline loops: CDR1 KGHDR, CDR2 SFDVKD. This CDR3 comprises 16 residues. CDR3 in amino acids: CATSRSGTGTYNEQFF. The CDR3, as DNA: TGTGCCACCAGTAGGTCCGGGACAGGGACCTACAATGAGCAGTTCTTC.

A few counts support this clonotype. This chain uses TRBV20-1 with TRBJ2-2, with TRBD2 matching 12 bases. Germline V lookup: CDR1 DFQATT, CDR2 SNEGSKA (reference sequence). The CDR3 totals 17 residues. The trim removed 3 bases at V and 4 bases at J, leaving 9 bases unmatched. CDR3 nucleotide sequence: TGCAGTGCTAGTGATCCTAGCGGGAGGGGTAGCACCGGGGAGCTGTTTTTT. Protein: CSASDPSGRGSTGELFF.

This clonotype was observed a few times. The rearrangement links TRBV6-5 to TRBJ2-1; no clear D gene. CDR3 size: 16 residues. CDR1 and CDR2 (germline): MNHEY, SVGAGI. Between the trimmed V and J ends, which lost 0 bases and 4 bases, there was a span of 13 bases. For the CDR3, the DNA is TGTGCCAGCAGTTACTCGAGACCATCTCAATACAATGAGCAGTTCTTC. Protein product: CASSYSRPSQYNEQFF.

This clonotype has only a few counts. This chain connects TRBV3-1 to TRBJ2-5; 13 bases align to TRBD2. The germline V gene encodes CDR1 LGHDT and CDR2 YNNKEL (reference sequence). Trimming at V came to 4 bases and at J to 4 bases, leaving 6 bases not matched to a gene. This CDR3 region has 16 residues. The CDR3 region has the DNA TGTGCCAGCAGCCGGAAACTAGCGGGGGGGCCAGAGACCCAGTACTTC. Residues: CASSRKLAGGPETQYF.

The chain is built from TRBV3-1 and TRBJ2-5; D gene unclear. CDR3 length: 16 amino acids. The V gene lost 0 bases and the J gene lost 1 base, with 12 bases spanning the gap. The germline V gene has CDR1 LGHDT and CDR2 YNNKEL (reference sequence). CDR3 nucleotide sequence: TGTGCCAGCAGCCAAGATGTGCTAGTGGGCCAAGAGACCCAGTACTTC. Translated: CASSQDVLVGQETQYF.